This T cell receptor (beta chain) was found in a study of blood T cells in healthy people across ages. Combining a sample-barcoded 5' primer with a J-beta primer mix, a second PCR ran for about 7 to 11 cycles. TCRdb reprocessed the 5' RACE reads with MiXCR, giving one entry per CDR3 protein. The sample lists a few hundred thousand distinct CDR3 sequences, approximately 26% occurring once. V lost 1 base, J lost 9 bases, and 7 bases stayed unmatched. Germline V gene sequence: CDR1 SGHRS, CDR2 YFSETQ. CDR3 length: 14 amino acids. Study observations and caveats: It was held that the diversity estimates obtained from one million T cells were underestimates.

This clonotype appeared a few times. The antigen is not known. These data are also associated with another study on T cells of mothers and their children. From that study: Each 15 ul cDNA reaction used approximately 1.5 ug RNA; all RNA was used. Overlap ran slightly, non-significantly higher for related than unrelated mother-child pairs.

This clonotype was obtained from a boy aged 2 to 10 in good health. The V gene is TRBV5-1, the J gene TRBJ1-1; 9 nucleotides line up with TRBD1. The specimen was blood. The CDR3 loop is CASSLTTGTGQAFF. The CDR3 DNA reads TGCGCCAGCAGCTTGACCACCGGGACAGGGCAAGCTTTCTTT.